This TCR beta chain was recorded in a study of CD8+CD57+ T cells in acquired aplastic anemia (dated by TCRdb to the late 2010s). About the investigation overall: Extracted DNA from sorted CD4+ and CD8+ cells averaged about 2.9 ug, ranging from about 0.17 to 30 ug. A CD8+CD57+ expansion meant a frequency higher than the mean frequency seen in healthy subjects.

Expansion of CD8+CD57+ cells had been shown by flow cytometry in the patients chosen for sequencing. All patients had severe acquired aplastic anemia diagnosed by International Study of Aplastic Anemia and Agranulocytosis and Camitta criteria. No therapy had been received by the patients at the time of blood sampling. In the study, sorted CD4+ and CD8+ blood T cells from patients with severe aplastic anemia and from healthy subjects underwent deep sequencing of TCR repertoires. In the USA, patient enrollment took place under clinicaltrials.gov protocols 00001620, 01623167, 00001397, 00071045, 00081523 and 00961064. Ficoll-Paque density gradient centrifugation was used to isolate peripheral blood mononuclear cells. Before DNA extraction, CD4+ and CD8+ T cells were sorted with FACS or magnetic beads. The investigation overall reported the following: Between patients and healthy controls, no significant difference in CD8+ Simpson's diversity was found (P=0.060). Around 28 CD8+ CDR3 sequences were found to be shared between patients and controls, but these sequences appeared to be highly expressed in patients and within the immunodominant clones of the patients.

Genomic DNA was used as template for profiling of TCR beta VDJ combinations and CDR3 sequences. An Illumina HiSeq 2000 was used for TCR repertoire sequencing. The authors processed their data as follows. TRBV/TRBJ rearrangement plots, CDR3 size and DJ length profiles, and Simpson's diversity index were used to evaluate the repertoires. Whichever DNA sequence was most abundant in the deep sequencing data was defined as the immunodominant clone. CDR3 amino acid sequences were checked for sharing across subjects and were also compared against the VDJdb database and published repertoires. In TCRdb, the public reads were trimmed at Q25 with fastp and aligned with MiXCR, with productive beta chains retained. CDR3 protein duplicates are merged, each entry listing the most common genes and DNA. The V and J calls and clone size come from TCRdb's table, not from the authors' own analysis. In all, the sample holds 150,000 to 200,000 distinct CDR3 sequences, and around half of those were seen once. The ten largest clonotypes hold 3% to 4% of the sample.

This clonotype was picked up many times. No antigen is known for it. Base qualities are missing; no much larger clone stands one base away. The sample comprised sorted CD4+, CD8+, or CD8+CD57+ T cells (not recorded which) from PBMCs. The sequence came from a human donor with aplastic anemia.

In nucleotides, the sequence is TGTGCCAGCAGCGTAGGACCGGACAGGGGGCACACTGAAGCTTTCTTT. Its coded protein is CASSVGPDRGHTEAFF. The V and J segments used are TRBV9 and TRBJ1-1, with 11 bases in between that match TRBD1. The CDR3 measures 16 amino acids from cysteine to phenylalanine. The kept DNA is CDR3 alone, 48 bases in frame from the first base. Ends trimmed: V by 0 bases, J by 3 bases; bases unmatched to a gene: 4. CDR1 and CDR2 are drawn from the germline V gene: SGDLS, YYNGEE.